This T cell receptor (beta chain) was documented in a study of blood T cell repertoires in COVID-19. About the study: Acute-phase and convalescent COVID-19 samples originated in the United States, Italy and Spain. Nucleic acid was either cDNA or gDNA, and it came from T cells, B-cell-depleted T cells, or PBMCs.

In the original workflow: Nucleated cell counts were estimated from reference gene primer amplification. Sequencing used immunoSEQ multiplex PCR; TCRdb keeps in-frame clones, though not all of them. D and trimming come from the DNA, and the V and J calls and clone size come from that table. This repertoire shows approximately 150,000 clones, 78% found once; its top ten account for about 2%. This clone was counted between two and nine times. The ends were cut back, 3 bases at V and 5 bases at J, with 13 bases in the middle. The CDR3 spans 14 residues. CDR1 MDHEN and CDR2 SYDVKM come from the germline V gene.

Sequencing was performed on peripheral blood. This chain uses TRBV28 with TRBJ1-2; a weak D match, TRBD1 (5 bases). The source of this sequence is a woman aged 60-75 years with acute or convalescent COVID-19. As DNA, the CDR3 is TGTGCCAGCAGTTTCCCCGGGGGGGGTTATGGCTACACCTTC. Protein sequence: CASSFPGGGYGYTF.